What follows is one T cell receptor (beta chain) and its context. Its cognate antigen is unknown. This specimen belongs to a study of regulatory T cells. Per germline, CDR1 SGHVS and CDR2 FQNEAQ. This CDR3 has 14 amino acids. Trimming shortened V by 1 base and J by 6 bases, and 12 bases separated the two germline ends. Overall study results and limits: Control CD8+ cells showed a nonsignificant trend toward higher Shannon entropy than patient CD8+ cells. Regulatory T cells showed the strongest V-J pair restriction and V/J gene skewing among patient repertoires.

All CD3G-deficient patients showed autoimmunity, more severe in two. At testing, patients were 2 to 39 years old, with reduced naive and increased memory T-cell proportions. Amplification used 52 TRBV primers and 13 TRBJ primers. Clones were sequenced by immunoSEQ multiplex PCR, and TCRdb holds only the in-frame ones, with some missing. The sample consists of approximately 2,000 clones, 67% of them appearing once. The origin of this receptor is a person between 30 and 45 years old with CD3G deficiency. The V and J genes are TRBV7-8 and TRBJ1-1; possible D gene TRBD1, 5 bases. The sample taken for sequencing was CD8+ T cells sorted from blood. The CDR3 bases are TGTGCCAGCAGCTTAGGTTCCGGAGGGGCTGAAGCTTTCTTT. It encodes CASSLGSGGAEAFF.